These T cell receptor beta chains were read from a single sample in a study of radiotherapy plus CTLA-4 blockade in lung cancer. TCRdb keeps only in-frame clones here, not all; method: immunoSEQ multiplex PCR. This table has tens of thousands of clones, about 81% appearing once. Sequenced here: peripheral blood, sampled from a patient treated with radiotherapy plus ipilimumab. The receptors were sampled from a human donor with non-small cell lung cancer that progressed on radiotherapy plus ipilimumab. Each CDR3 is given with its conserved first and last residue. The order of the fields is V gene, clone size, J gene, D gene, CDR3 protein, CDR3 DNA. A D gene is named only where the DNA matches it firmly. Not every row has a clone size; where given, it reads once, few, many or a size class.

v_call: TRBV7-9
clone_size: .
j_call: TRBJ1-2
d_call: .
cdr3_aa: CASSSPGVFWGYTF
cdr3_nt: TGTGCCAGCAGCTCTCCAGGGGTTTTCTGGGGCTACACCTTC

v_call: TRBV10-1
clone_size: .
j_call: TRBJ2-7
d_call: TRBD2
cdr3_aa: CASSEGGLAGWEQYF
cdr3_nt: TGCGCCAGCAGTGAGGGGGGACTAGCGGGATGGGAGCAGTACTTC

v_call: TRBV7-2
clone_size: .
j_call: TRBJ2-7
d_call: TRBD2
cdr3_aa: CASSQLAGSYEQYF
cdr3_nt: TGTGCCAGCAGCCAACTAGCGGGGTCCTACGAGCAGTACTTC

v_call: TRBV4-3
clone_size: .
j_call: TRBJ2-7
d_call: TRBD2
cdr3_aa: CASSQDLTSGGSYEQYF
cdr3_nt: TGCGCCAGCAGCCAAGACCTAACTAGCGGGGGTTCCTACGAGCAGTACTTC

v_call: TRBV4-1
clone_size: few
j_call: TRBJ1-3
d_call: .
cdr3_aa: CASSQDQGLRNTIYF
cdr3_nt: TGCGCCAGCAGCCAAGATCAGGGATTGCGGAACACCATATATTTT

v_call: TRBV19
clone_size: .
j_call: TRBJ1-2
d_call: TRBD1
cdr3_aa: CASRGTGAWGYTF
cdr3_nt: TGTGCCAGCAGGGGGACAGGGGCCTGGGGCTACACCTTC

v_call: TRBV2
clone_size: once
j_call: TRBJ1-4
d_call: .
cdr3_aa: CASMGGRGEKLFF
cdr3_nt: TGTGCCAGCATGGGGGGGCGAGGTGAAAAACTGTTTTTT

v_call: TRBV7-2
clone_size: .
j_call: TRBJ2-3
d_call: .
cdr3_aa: CASSLRWPDTQYF
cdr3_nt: TGTGCCAGCAGCTTAAGATGGCCAGATACGCAGTATTTT

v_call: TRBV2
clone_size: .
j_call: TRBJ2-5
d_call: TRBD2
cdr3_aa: CATQPGGFIQETQYF
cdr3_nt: TGTGCCACACAACCGGGGGGGTTTATTCAAGAGACCCAGTACTTC

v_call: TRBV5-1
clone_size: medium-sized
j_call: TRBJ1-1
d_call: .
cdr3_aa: CASSPSGLSVLSTEAFF
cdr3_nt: TGCGCCAGCAGCCCGTCAGGGTTATCGGTACTTTCCACTGAAGCTTTCTTT

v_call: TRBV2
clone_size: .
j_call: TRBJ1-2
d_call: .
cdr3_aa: CASRPPTVSYGYTF
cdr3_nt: TGTGCCAGCAGACCCCCGACAGTCTCCTATGGCTACACCTTC

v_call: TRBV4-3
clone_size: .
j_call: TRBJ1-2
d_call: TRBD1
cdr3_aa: CASSRDQGARFPLYGYTF
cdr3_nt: TGCGCCAGCAGCCGAGACCAGGGGGCGCGTTTCCCCCTCTATGGCTACACCTTC

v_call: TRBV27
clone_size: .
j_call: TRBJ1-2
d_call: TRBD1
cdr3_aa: CASSLWTGGDYGYTF
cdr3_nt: TGTGCCAGCAGTCTATGGACAGGGGGGGACTATGGCTACACCTTC

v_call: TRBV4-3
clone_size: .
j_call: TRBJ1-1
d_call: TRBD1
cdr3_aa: CASSQDSGTGSSEAFF
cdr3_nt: TGCGCCAGCAGCCAAGACTCTGGGACAGGGAGCTCTGAAGCTTTCTTT

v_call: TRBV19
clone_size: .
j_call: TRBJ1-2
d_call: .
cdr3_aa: CASSEQGAGGYTF
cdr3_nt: TGTGCCAGTAGTGAACAGGGAGCTGGTGGCTACACCTTC

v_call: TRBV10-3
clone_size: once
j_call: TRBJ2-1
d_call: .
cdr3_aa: CAISSAYNEQFF
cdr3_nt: TGTGCCATCAGTTCAGCGTACAATGAGCAGTTCTTC

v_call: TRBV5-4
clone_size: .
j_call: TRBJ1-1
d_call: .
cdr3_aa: CASSLPGNMNTEAFF
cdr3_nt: TGTGCCAGCAGCTTGCCGGGTAACATGAACACTGAAGCTTTCTTT

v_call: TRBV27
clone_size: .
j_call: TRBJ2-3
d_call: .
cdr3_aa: CASSLSGQPQYF
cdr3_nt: TGTGCCAGCAGTTTATCGGGCCAGCCCCAGTATTTT

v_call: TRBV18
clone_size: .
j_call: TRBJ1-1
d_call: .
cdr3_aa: CASSPVGGNTEAFF
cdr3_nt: TGTGCCAGCTCACCTGTGGGGGGGAACACTGAAGCTTTCTTT

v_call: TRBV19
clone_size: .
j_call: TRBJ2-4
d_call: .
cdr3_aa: CASSAPGGYIQYF
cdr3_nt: TGTGCCAGTAGTGCACCGGGGGGCTACATTCAGTACTTC

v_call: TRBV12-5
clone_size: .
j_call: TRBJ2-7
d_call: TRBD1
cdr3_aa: CASGSLQGSEQYF
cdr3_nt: TGTGCTAGTGGTTCGCTACAGGGGTCCGAGCAGTACTTC

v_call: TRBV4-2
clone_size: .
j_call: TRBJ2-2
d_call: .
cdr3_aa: CASSQVSPDTGELFF
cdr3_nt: TGTGCCAGCAGCCAAGTAAGTCCGGACACCGGGGAGCTGTTTTTT

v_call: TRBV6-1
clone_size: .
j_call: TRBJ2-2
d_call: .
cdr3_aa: CASSEWQVTGELFF
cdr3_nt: TGTGCCAGCAGTGAATGGCAGGTCACCGGGGAGCTGTTTTTT

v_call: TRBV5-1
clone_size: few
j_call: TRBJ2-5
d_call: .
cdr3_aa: CASSRDNQETQYF
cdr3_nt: TGCGCCAGCAGCCGGGACAACCAAGAGACCCAGTACTTC

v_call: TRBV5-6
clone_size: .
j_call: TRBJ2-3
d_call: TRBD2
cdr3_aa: CASSLEQRGGADTQYF
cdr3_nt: TGTGCCAGCAGCTTGGAGCAGCGGGGGGGGGCAGATACGCAGTATTTT

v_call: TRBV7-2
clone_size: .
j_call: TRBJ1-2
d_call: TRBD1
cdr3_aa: CASSPYDRVNYGYTF
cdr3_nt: TGTGCCAGCAGCCCGTACGACAGGGTTAACTATGGCTACACCTTC

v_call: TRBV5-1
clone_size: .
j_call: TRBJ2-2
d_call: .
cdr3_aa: CASSLDRVNTGELFF
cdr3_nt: TGCGCCAGCAGCTTGGACAGGGTGAACACCGGGGAGCTGTTTTTT

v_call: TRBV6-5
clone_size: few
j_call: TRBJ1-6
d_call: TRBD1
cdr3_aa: CASSYGTGISPLHF
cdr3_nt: TGTGCCAGCAGTTACGGGACAGGGATTTCACCCCTCCACTTT

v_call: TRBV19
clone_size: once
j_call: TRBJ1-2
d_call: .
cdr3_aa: CASRDTDRNYGCTF
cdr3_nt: TGTGCCAGTCGGGATACTGACAGGAACTATGGCTGCACCTTC

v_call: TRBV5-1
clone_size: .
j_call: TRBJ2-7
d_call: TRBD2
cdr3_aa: CASSSGTSGLSYEQYF
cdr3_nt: TGCGCCAGCAGCTCCGGGACTAGCGGGCTCTCCTACGAGCAGTACTTC

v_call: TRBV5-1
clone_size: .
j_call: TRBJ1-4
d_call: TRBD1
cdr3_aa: CASSLEGTGEKLFF
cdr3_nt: TGCGCCAGCAGCTTGGAAGGGACAGGAGAAAAACTGTTTTTT

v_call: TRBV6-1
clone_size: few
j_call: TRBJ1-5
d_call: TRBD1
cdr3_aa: CASSSGQGPGQPQHF
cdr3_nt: TGTGCCAGCAGTTCGGGACAGGGTCCAGGACAGCCCCAGCATTTT

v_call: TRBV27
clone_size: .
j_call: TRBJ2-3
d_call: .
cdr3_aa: CASSLFHSSTDTQYF
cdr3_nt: TGTGCCAGCAGTTTGTTTCACTCTAGCACAGATACGCAGTATTTT

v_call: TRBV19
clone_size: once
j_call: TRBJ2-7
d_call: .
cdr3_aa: CASSIREETYEQYF
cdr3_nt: TGTGCCAGTAGTATACGTGAGGAGACCTACGAGCAGTACTTC

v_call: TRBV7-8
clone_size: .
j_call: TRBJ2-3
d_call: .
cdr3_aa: CASSSAPGNTQYF
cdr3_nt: TGTGCCAGCAGCTCAGCCCCGGGGAATACGCAGTATTTT

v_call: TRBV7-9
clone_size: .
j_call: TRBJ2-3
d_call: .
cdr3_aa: CASSLALGKAPDTQYF
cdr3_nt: TGTGCCAGCAGCTTAGCACTAGGGAAGGCCCCAGATACGCAGTATTTT

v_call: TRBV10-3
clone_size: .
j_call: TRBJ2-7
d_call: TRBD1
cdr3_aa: CAISGGRDRGSYEQYF
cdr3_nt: TGCGCCATCAGTGGAGGCCGGGACAGGGGTTCCTACGAGCAGTACTTC

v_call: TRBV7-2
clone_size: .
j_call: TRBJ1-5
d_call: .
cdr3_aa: CASSLEGQLSNQPQHF
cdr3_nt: TGTGCCAGCAGCTTAGAAGGACAGCTAAGCAATCAGCCCCAGCATTTT

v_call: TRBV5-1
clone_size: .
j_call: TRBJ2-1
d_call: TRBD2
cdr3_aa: CASSWGTPSGGNEQFF
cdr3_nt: TGCGCCAGCAGCTGGGGGACCCCTAGCGGGGGGAATGAGCAGTTCTTC

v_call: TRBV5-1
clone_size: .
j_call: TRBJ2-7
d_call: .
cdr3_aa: CAERRGEQYF
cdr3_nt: TGCGCCGAGCGGCGGGGAGAGCAGTACTTC

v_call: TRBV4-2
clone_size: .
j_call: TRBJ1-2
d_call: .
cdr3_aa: CASSQDSANYGYTF
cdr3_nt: TGTGCCAGCAGCCAAGACAGCGCTAACTATGGCTACACCTTC

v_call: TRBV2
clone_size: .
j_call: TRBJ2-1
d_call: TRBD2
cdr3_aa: CASKVSSGGYNEQFF
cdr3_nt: TGTGCCAGCAAGGTCTCCAGCGGGGGTTACAATGAGCAGTTCTTC

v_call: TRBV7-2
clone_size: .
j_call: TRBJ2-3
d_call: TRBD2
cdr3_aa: CASSPRALAGGPFTQYF
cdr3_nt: TGTGCCAGCAGCCCCCGGGCCTTAGCGGGGGGGCCATTTACGCAGTATTTT

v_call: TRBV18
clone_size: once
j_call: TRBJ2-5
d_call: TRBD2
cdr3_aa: CASSPAIGGTSGGAQYF
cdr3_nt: TGTGCCAGCTCACCGGCGATCGGAGGGACTAGCGGGGGGGCCCAGTACTTC

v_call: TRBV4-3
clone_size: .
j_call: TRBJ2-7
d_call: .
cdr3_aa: CASSQDLGNYEQYF
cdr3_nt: TGCGCCAGCAGCCAAGATCTAGGAAACTACGAGCAGTACTTC

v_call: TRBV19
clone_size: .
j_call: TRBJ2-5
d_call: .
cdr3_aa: CASSLRADSYQETQYF
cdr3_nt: TGTGCCAGTAGCCTCCGTGCGGACAGTTACCAAGAGACCCAGTACTTC

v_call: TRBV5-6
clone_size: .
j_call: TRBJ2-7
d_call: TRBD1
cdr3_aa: CASSLDQGVYEQYF
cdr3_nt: TGTGCCAGCAGCTTGGACCAGGGGGTCTACGAGCAGTACTTC

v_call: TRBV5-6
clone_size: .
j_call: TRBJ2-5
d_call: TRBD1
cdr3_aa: CASSAQTGLETQYF
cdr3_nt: TGTGCCAGCAGCGCCCAGACAGGGCTGGAGACCCAGTACTTC

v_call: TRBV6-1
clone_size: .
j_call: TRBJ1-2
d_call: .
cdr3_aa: CASEQNYGYTF
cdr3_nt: TGTGCCAGCGAACAGAACTATGGCTACACCTTC

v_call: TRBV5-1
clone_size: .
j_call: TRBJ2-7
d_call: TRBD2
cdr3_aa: CASSSLGVAGNYEQYF
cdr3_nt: TGCGCCAGCAGCTCTCTGGGGGTAGCGGGGAACTACGAGCAGTACTTC